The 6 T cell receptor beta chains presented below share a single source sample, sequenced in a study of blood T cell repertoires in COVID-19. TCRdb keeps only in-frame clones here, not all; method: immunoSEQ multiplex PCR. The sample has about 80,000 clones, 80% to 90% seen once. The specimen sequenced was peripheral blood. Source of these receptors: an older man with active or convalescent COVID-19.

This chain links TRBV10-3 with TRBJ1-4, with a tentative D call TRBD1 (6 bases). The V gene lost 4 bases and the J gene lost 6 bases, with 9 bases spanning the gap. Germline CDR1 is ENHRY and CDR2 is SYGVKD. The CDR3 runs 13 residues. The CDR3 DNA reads TGTGCCATCAGTGGGGGGCGCGATGAAAAACTGTTTTTT. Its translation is CAISGGRDEKLFF.

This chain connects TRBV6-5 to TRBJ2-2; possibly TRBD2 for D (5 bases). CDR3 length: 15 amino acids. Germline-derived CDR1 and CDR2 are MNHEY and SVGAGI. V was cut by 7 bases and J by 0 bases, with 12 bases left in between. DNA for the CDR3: TGTGCCAGCAAAGAGGGCCGGTCGAACACCGGGGAGCTGTTTTTT. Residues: CASKEGRSNTGELFF.

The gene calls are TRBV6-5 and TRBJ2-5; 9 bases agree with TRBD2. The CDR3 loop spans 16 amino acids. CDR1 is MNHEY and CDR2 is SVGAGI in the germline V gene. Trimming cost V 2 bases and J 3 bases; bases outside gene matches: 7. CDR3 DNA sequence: TGTGCCAGCAGTTACCGAAACCTAGCGGGGAAAGAGACCCAGTACTTC. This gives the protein CASSYRNLAGKETQYF.

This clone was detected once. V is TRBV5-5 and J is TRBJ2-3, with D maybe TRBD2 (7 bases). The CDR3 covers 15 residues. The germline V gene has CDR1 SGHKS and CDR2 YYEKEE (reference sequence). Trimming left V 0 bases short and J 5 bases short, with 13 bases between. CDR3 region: CASSLDGGPGDTQYF. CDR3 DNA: TGTGCCAGCAGCTTGGACGGGGGGCCGGGAGATACGCAGTATTTT.

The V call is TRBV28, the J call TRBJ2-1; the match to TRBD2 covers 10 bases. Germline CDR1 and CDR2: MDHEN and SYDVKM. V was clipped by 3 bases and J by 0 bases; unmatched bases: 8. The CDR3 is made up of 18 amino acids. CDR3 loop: CASSLGLAGELSYNEQFF. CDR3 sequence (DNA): TGTGCCAGCAGTTTGGGTCTAGCGGGAGAGCTCTCCTACAATGAGCAGTTCTTC.

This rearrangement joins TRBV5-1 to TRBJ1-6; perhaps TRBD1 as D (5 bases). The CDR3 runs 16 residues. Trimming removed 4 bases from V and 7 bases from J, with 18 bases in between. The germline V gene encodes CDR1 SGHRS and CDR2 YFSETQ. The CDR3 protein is CASSDGPGQANSPLHF. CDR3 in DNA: TGCGCCAGCAGCGACGGCCCAGGGCAGGCCAATTCACCCCTCCACTTT. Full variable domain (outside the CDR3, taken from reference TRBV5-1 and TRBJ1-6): KAGVTQTPRYLIKTRGQQVTLSCSPISGHRSVSWYQQTPGQGLQFLFEYFSETQRNKGNFPGRFSGRQFSNSRSEMNVSTLELGDSALYLCASSDGPGQANSPLHFGNGTRLTVT.